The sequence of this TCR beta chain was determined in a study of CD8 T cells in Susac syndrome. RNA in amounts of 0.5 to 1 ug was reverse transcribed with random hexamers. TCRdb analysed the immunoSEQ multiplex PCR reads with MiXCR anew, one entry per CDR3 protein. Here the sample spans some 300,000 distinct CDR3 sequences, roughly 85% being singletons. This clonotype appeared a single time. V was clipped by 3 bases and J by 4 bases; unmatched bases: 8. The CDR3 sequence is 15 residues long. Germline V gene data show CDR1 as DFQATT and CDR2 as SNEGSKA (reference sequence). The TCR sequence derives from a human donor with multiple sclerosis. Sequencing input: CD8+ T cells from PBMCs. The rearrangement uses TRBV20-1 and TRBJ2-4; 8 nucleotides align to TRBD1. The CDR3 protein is CSARPGQGAKNIQYF. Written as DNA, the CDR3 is TGCAGTGCTAGGCCCGGGCAGGGGGCAAAAAACATTCAGTACTTC.